Described below is a single T cell receptor beta chain sequence and its context. The antigen is not known. This record belongs to a study of cytomegalovirus exposure and HLA in healthy donors. Study-level information: As released early, the data held roughly 85 million unique TCRs from HLA-typed donors. Falling in the Caucasian-associated ancestry cluster were 80% to 85% of under 500 genotyped donors. Notes on the study in general: Altogether, 160 or so TCR beta chains were recorded as cytomegalovirus-associated.

Both 60 Vbeta primers and 13 Jbeta primers went into the PCR. Only in-frame clones appear in the TCRdb table, and some are missing; sequencing was by immunoSEQ multiplex PCR. Of 130,000 or so clones listed, roughly four fifths were seen once; the top ten hold around 1.5%. CDR3 length: 15 amino acids. Germline V gene lookup returns CDR1 SNHLY and CDR2 FYNNEI. The V gene end was trimmed by 6 bases and the J gene end by 1 base; junction bases not matched to a gene: 6. The chain couples TRBV2 to TRBJ2-1, with 7 bases matching TRBD1. The source material was PBMCs. The source is a female donor in good health and CMV-seronegative. The CDR3 reads CASRKGAGSYNEQFF. CDR3 in DNA: TGTGCCAGCAGAAAGGGGGCCGGATCCTACAATGAGCAGTTCTTC.